Below are 2 T cell receptor beta chains sequenced from a single sample in a study of blood T cells in healthy people across ages. A sample-barcoded 5' primer and a J-beta primer mix were used in a second PCR of about 7 to 12 cycles. TCRdb redid the calling of the 5' RACE reads with MiXCR, one entry per CDR3 protein. The sample records some 1.5 million distinct CDR3 sequences, under 30% being singletons. The sequencing input was blood. Receptors originate from a young woman in good health.

This clonotype has just a few counts. The chain links TRBV3-1 to TRBJ2-1; 7 positions match TRBD1. The germline CDR1 and CDR2 sequences are LGHDT and YNNKEL (reference sequence). J lost 7 bases, V lost 3 bases, and 6 bases had no gene match. This CDR3 is 14 amino acids long. The CDR3 sequence: CASSHRGSGNEQFF. The CDR3 DNA is TGTGCCAGCAGCCACAGGGGGTCAGGGAATGAGCAGTTCTTC.

V usage is TRBV12-3 or TRBV12-4 and J usage is TRBJ2-2; possibly TRBD1 for D (6 bases). CDR3 size: 15 residues. Between the trimmed V and J ends, which lost 4 bases and 5 bases, there was a span of 14 bases. This CDR3 is CASSWFRGPTGELFF. CDR3 sequence (DNA): TGTGCCAGCAGTTGGTTCAGGGGACCGACCGGGGAGCTGTTTTTT.